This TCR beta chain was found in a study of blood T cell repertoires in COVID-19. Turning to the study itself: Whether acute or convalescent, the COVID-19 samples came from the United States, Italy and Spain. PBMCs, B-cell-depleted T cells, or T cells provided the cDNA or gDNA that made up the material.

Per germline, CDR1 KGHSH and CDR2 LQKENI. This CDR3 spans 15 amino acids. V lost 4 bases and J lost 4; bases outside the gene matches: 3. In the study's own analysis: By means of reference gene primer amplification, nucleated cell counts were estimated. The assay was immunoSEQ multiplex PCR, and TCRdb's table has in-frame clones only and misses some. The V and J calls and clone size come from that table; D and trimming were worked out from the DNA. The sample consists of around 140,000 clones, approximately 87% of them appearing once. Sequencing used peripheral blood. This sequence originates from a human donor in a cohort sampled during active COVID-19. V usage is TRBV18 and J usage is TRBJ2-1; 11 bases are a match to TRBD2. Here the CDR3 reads CASSLGTSGYNEQFF. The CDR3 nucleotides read TGTGCCAGCTCACTGGGGACTAGCGGTTACAATGAGCAGTTCTTC.